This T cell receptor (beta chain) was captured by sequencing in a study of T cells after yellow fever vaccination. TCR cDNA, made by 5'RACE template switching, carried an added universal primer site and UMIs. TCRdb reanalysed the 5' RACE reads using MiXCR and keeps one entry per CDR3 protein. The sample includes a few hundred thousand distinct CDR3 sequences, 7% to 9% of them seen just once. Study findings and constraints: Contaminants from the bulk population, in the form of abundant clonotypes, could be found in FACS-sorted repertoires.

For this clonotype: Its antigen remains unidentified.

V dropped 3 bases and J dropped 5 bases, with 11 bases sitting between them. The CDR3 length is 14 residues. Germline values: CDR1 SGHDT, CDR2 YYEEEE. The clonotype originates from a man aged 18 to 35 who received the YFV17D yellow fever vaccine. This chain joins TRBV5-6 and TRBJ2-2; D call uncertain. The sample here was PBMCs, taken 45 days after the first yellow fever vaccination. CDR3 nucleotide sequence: TGTGCCAGCAGCTGGGGTGTGGCGACCGGGGAGCTGTTTTTT. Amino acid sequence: CASSWGVATGELFF.